This is a list of T cell receptor beta chains from one sample in a study of OX40 agonist ivuxolimab in advanced cancers. Generated by immunoSEQ multiplex PCR, the TCRdb table keeps only in-frame clones and is missing some. The repertoire holds 55,000 to 70,000 clones, with 82% as singletons. Material: CD4+ or CD8+ T cells sorted from blood, obtained in a trial of the OX40 agonist ivuxolimab. These receptors all come from an adult with an advanced solid tumor such as melanoma, head and neck, liver or kidney cancer. Each CDR3 is given with its conserved first and last residue. A D gene is named only where the DNA matches it firmly. Clone size is stated in some rows and not others, as once, few, many or a class when expanded.

size: few
D: -
J: TRBJ2-1
V: TRBV18
CDR3: CASSQDSQNEQFF
DNA: TGTGCCAGCTCACAGGACTCCCAGAATGAGCAGTTCTTC

size: -
D: TRBD1
J: TRBJ2-3
V: TRBV7-6
CDR3: CASSLGYRGADTQYF
DNA: TGTGCCAGCAGCTTAGGCTACAGGGGAGCAGATACGCAGTATTTT

size: once
D: TRBD1
J: TRBJ2-2
V: TRBV30
CDR3: CAGSQGIRTGELFF
DNA: TGTGCCGGTTCACAGGGGATCCGCACCGGGGAGCTGTTTTTT

size: -
D: -
J: TRBJ1-3
V: TRBV18
CDR3: CASSREEGNTIYF
DNA: TGTGCCAGCTCACGGGAGGAAGGAAACACCATATATTTT

size: once
D: -
J: TRBJ2-7
V: TRBV28
CDR3: CASKGPFPGYEQYF
DNA: TGTGCCAGCAAAGGGCCTTTCCCCGGGTACGAGCAGTACTTC

size: -
D: -
J: TRBJ1-6
V: TRBV6-6
CDR3: CASSYQRGGNNSPLHF
DNA: TGTGCCAGCAGTTACCAACGGGGAGGAAATAATTCACCCCTCCACTTT

size: -
D: TRBD1
J: TRBJ1-1
V: TRBV4-2
CDR3: CASNPTGQGTEAFF
DNA: TGTGCCAGCAACCCTACCGGACAGGGGACTGAAGCTTTCTTT

size: -
D: -
J: TRBJ2-3
V: TRBV6-6
CDR3: CASSYQGETTQYF
DNA: TGTGCCAGCAGTTACCAAGGGGAAACCACGCAGTATTTT

size: -
D: TRBD1
J: TRBJ1-1
V: TRBV6-1
CDR3: CASRRQGETEAFF
DNA: TGTGCCAGCAGGAGACAGGGGGAGACTGAAGCTTTCTTT

size: -
D: -
J: TRBJ2-5
V: TRBV23-1
CDR3: CASSQSANYPETQYF
DNA: TGCGCCAGCAGTCAATCGGCCAATTATCCGGAGACCCAGTACTTC

size: -
D: -
J: TRBJ1-2
V: TRBV2
CDR3: CASSGQAFSNYGYTF
DNA: TGTGCCAGCAGTGGGCAGGCCTTCTCTAACTATGGCTACACCTTC

size: -
D: -
J: TRBJ2-7
V: TRBV28
CDR3: CASSLMPLGPYEQYF
DNA: TGTGCCAGCAGTTTAATGCCATTAGGCCCCTACGAGCAGTACTTC

size: -
D: TRBD2
J: TRBJ2-3
V: TRBV5-1
CDR3: CASSAELTSGVGGTQYF
DNA: TGCGCCAGCAGCGCAGAGCTGACTAGCGGGGTAGGAGGTACGCAGTATTTT

size: -
D: -
J: TRBJ2-4
V: TRBV7-3
CDR3: CASSLEPGTYGIQYF
DNA: TGTGCCAGCAGCTTAGAACCCGGGACCTATGGCATTCAGTACTTC

size: -
D: TRBD1
J: TRBJ1-2
V: TRBV6-5
CDR3: CASSSPGQGVDGYTF
DNA: TGTGCCAGCAGTTCCCCGGGACAGGGAGTGGATGGCTACACCTTC

size: -
D: -
J: TRBJ2-2
V: TRBV21-1
CDR3: CASSSVGRTNTGELFF
DNA: TGTGCCAGCAGCTCGGTTGGACGGACGAACACCGGGGAGCTGTTTTTT

size: -
D: -
J: TRBJ2-3
V: TRBV6-5
CDR3: CASSYSRGTDTQYF
DNA: TGTGCCAGCAGTTACTCGAGGGGCACAGATACGCAGTATTTT

size: -
D: -
J: TRBJ2-1
V: TRBV9
CDR3: CASSVDRRSYNEQFF
DNA: TGTGCCAGCAGCGTAGATCGGCGGTCGTACAATGAGCAGTTCTTC

size: -
D: -
J: TRBJ2-2
V: TRBV10-2
CDR3: CASRGGNTGELFF
DNA: TGCGCCAGCAGGGGAGGGAACACCGGGGAGCTGTTTTTT

size: -
D: -
J: TRBJ2-5
V: TRBV6-6
CDR3: CASSYQGSETQYF
DNA: TGTGCCAGCAGTTACCAGGGGTCGGAGACCCAGTACTTC

size: -
D: -
J: TRBJ1-2
V: TRBV7-9
CDR3: CASSRGTELYDTF
DNA: TGTGCCAGCAGCCGGGGGACGGAACTCTATGACACCTTC

size: -
D: -
J: TRBJ1-1
V: TRBV30
CDR3: CAWKLGHGTEAFF
DNA: TGTGCCTGGAAACTAGGTCATGGGACTGAAGCTTTCTTT

size: -
D: TRBD2
J: TRBJ2-1
V: TRBV28
CDR3: CASSSHRDYNNEQFF
DNA: TGTGCCAGCAGTTCCCACCGGGACTATAACAATGAGCAGTTCTTC

size: -
D: -
J: TRBJ1-2
V: TRBV25-1
CDR3: CASSDGVHSHYGYTF
DNA: TGTGCCAGCAGTGATGGAGTACACTCTCATTATGGCTACACCTTC

size: -
D: -
J: TRBJ1-1
V: TRBV6-5
CDR3: CASSYALRGETEAFF
DNA: TGTGCCAGCAGTTACGCGTTACGGGGTGAGACTGAAGCTTTCTTT

size: -
D: TRBD2
J: TRBJ2-4
V: TRBV9
CDR3: CASSVGGLAGVAKNIQYF
DNA: TGTGCCAGCAGCGTAGGTGGACTAGCGGGTGTAGCCAAAAACATTCAGTACTTC

size: few
D: -
J: TRBJ2-3
V: TRBV11-2
CDR3: CASSFGITDTQYF
DNA: TGTGCCAGCAGCTTCGGGATCACAGATACGCAGTATTTT

size: -
D: -
J: TRBJ1-6
V: TRBV15
CDR3: CATSRDRGAFPHF
DNA: TGTGCCACCAGCAGAGATCGAGGGGCATTCCCCCACTTT

size: once
D: -
J: TRBJ1-1
V: TRBV5-1
CDR3: CASSYQGQDTEAFF
DNA: TGCGCCAGCAGCTACCAGGGTCAGGACACTGAAGCTTTCTTT

size: once
D: TRBD2
J: TRBJ2-2
V: TRBV10-3
CDR3: CAISSSTSGGSNTGELFF
DNA: TGTGCCATCAGTTCTTCGACTAGCGGGGGGTCGAACACCGGGGAGCTGTTTTTT

size: -
D: TRBD1
J: TRBJ1-3
V: TRBV2
CDR3: CASSSTGTVGNTIYF
DNA: TGTGCCAGCAGTTCTACCGGGACAGTTGGAAACACCATATATTTT

size: -
D: -
J: TRBJ2-6
V: TRBV5-1
CDR3: CASSLVMGGPSSGANVLTF
DNA: TGCGCCAGCAGCTTGGTAATGGGGGGGCCAAGCTCTGGGGCCAACGTCCTGACTTTC

size: once
D: -
J: TRBJ2-2
V: TRBV28
CDR3: CASSFYKTNTGELFF
DNA: TGTGCCAGCAGTTTTTACAAGACAAACACCGGGGAGCTGTTTTTT

size: -
D: -
J: TRBJ2-4
V: TRBV4-1
CDR3: CASSQTGAGALAKNIQYF
DNA: TGCGCCAGCAGCCAAACGGGGGCAGGGGCACTAGCCAAAAACATTCAGTACTTC

size: -
D: -
J: TRBJ2-1
V: TRBV7-9
CDR3: CASSMVFLRYNEQFF
DNA: TGTGCCAGCAGTATGGTGTTCCTGCGCTACAATGAGCAGTTCTTC

size: -
D: -
J: TRBJ1-2
V: TRBV6-5
CDR3: CASSYSPRGYGYTF
DNA: TGTGCCAGCAGTTACTCCCCCCGGGGCTATGGCTACACCTTC

size: -
D: -
J: TRBJ1-5
V: TRBV19
CDR3: CASSIGLRGTSINQPQHF
DNA: TGTGCCAGTAGTATTGGACTTCGCGGTACGAGCATCAATCAGCCCCAGCATTTT

size: -
D: -
J: TRBJ1-2
V: TRBV19
CDR3: CASSIQQFYGYTF
DNA: TGTGCCAGTAGTATCCAGCAGTTCTATGGCTACACCTTC

size: -
D: TRBD1
J: TRBJ1-6
V: TRBV30
CDR3: CAWSLRTGNSPLHF
DNA: TGTGCCTGGAGTCTCCGGACAGGGAATTCACCCCTCCACTTT

size: once
D: TRBD2
J: TRBJ2-3
V: TRBV7-2
CDR3: CASSPGLAATDTQYF
DNA: TGTGCCAGCAGCCCTGGACTAGCGGCCACAGATACGCAGTATTTT

size: -
D: -
J: TRBJ2-2
V: TRBV11-3
CDR3: CASSYSLGSGELFF
DNA: TGTGCCAGCAGCTATTCGCTCGGTAGCGGGGAGCTGTTTTTT

size: -
D: -
J: TRBJ2-3
V: TRBV19
CDR3: CASKRAGYPLKYF
DNA: TGTGCCAGTAAAAGGGCAGGGTACCCCCTAAAGTATTTT

size: -
D: TRBD1
J: TRBJ1-3
V: TRBV28
CDR3: CASLGTGGISGNTIYF
DNA: TGTGCCAGCCTCGGGACAGGGGGAATCTCTGGAAACACCATATATTTT

size: few
D: TRBD2
J: TRBJ2-7
V: TRBV4-1
CDR3: CASSQEPGTSGGLNF
DNA: TGCGCCAGCAGCCAAGAGCCCGGGACTAGCGGGGGGCTGAACTTC

size: -
D: TRBD2
J: TRBJ2-7
V: TRBV6-1
CDR3: CASSDPSGAYEQYF
DNA: TGTGCCAGCAGTGATCCTAGCGGGGCCTACGAGCAGTACTTC

size: once
D: TRBD1
J: TRBJ2-7
V: TRBV5-6
CDR3: CASGTGTGWNEQYF
DNA: TGTGCCAGCGGAACCGGGACAGGGTGGAATGAGCAGTACTTC

size: -
D: TRBD1
J: TRBJ2-1
V: TRBV9
CDR3: CASSGGTGATRGNEQFF
DNA: TGTGCCAGCAGCGGGGGGACAGGGGCCACGCGGGGCAATGAGCAGTTCTTC

size: -
D: TRBD2
J: TRBJ2-5
V: TRBV7-2
CDR3: CASSGQGLAGVRTQYF
DNA: TGTGCCAGCAGCGGGCAGGGACTAGCGGGAGTCAGGACCCAGTACTTC

size: -
D: TRBD2
J: TRBJ2-5
V: TRBV19
CDR3: CASSFVAGGPGETQYF
DNA: TGTGCCAGTAGTTTCGTTGCGGGGGGGCCTGGAGAGACCCAGTACTTC

size: -
D: -
J: TRBJ1-2
V: TRBV4-1
CDR3: CASSPPLGQGFLDYGYTF
DNA: TGCGCCAGCAGCCCTCCATTGGGCCAGGGATTTTTGGACTATGGCTACACCTTC

size: -
D: -
J: TRBJ2-3
V: TRBV2
CDR3: CASGREASTDTQYF
DNA: TGTGCCAGCGGAAGGGAGGCTAGCACAGATACGCAGTATTTT

size: -
D: -
J: TRBJ2-2
V: TRBV5-6
CDR3: CASSLGGLNTGELFF
DNA: TGTGCCAGCAGCTTGGGGGGATTGAACACCGGGGAGCTGTTTTTT

size: few
D: -
J: TRBJ2-7
V: TRBV7-2
CDR3: CASSPSGSGSTEQYF
DNA: TGTGCCAGCAGCCCCTCGGGTTCGGGGTCAACCGAGCAGTACTTC